This TCR beta chain is from a study of shared T cell receptors in the human thymus listed by TCRdb under 2021. About the investigation overall: The study examined how self-reactive, shared T-cell receptor alpha chains are generated in the human thymus.

Libraries were made using the immunoSEQ multiplex PCR assay. Entries here come from immuneACCESS through TCRdb and include only in-frame sequences with V and J called. Some clones fail to appear in such tables; in the studies checked, an unresolved V gene covers under half of the shortfall, and the cause of the remainder is unknown. The sample data list about 660,000 clones, and more than 75% of these were observed just once. Roughly 0.0087% of the sample comes from the top ten. Details on this clone: Its antigen specificity is not known. No qualities accompany the bases; no much larger clone lies one base away.

V was cut back by 6 bases and J by 4 bases, leaving a gap of 9 bases between them. From the cysteine up to the phenylalanine, the CDR3 has a length of 11 residues. Only the CDR3 DNA stays, 33 bases, in frame from base 1. The germline V gene encodes CDR1 DFQATT and CDR2 SNEGSKA (reference sequence). The same specimen was also included in a second study, on human thymus T cells. As noted in the second study: The donors were immunologically healthy infants in Finland who had open corrective cardiac surgery for congenital heart defects. Thymus tissue was collected as surgical resects that were removed during corrective cardiac surgery. Both the thymic and the peripheral blood repertoires appeared to show biased V and J gene segment usage. According to the related research, thymic TCR repertoires were highly overlapping among unrelated individuals. The study characterized TCR alpha and beta repertoires from eight infant thymus samples and a few related peripheral blood samples. The cohort included six male and a couple of female infants, with donor ages spanning 7 to 244 days. Thymocytes were released mechanically from tissue and stored at -70 °C as pellets of roughly 8.5-32 million cells. A QIAsymphony instrument was used to extract genomic DNA from frozen cell pellets. Using the immunoSEQ multiplex PCR assay, the TCRB and TCRAD loci were amplified from a standardized quantity of quality-controlled genomic DNA. Amplicons spanned the V(D)J region at a length sufficient to cover the CDR3 and identify V and J genes. The amplicons were sequenced on an Illumina platform via the commercial immunoSEQ service. Corrections for primer bias and sequencing errors followed previously described methods, while TCRAD and TCRB definitions were based on the IMGT database. The repertoires were analysed using immunoSEQ Analyzer 3.0 and VDJTools for basic statistics, V/J segment usage, diversity estimates, rarefaction and pairwise overlap. Diversity was estimated with Chao1, ChaoE, Efron-Thisted, Shannon and inverse Simpson indices, and also on datasets down-sampled to the smallest sample. Repertoire overlap used strict matching of CDR3 nucleotide sequence, V gene and J gene, with Jaccard-based multidimensional scaling clustering. On average, thymus samples yielded about 810,000 unique TCRB clonotypes, whereas blood samples yielded approximately 84,000.

The sample consisted of thymocytes. The sequence is built from TRBV20-1 and TRBJ2-5; the D gene remains uncertain. The receptor's source is a boy younger than two with a congenital heart defect. Donor details come from another sample of the same person, matched by shared clones. The CDR3 reads CSASIGETQYF. In nucleotide form, the sequence is TGCAGTGCCAGTATTGGAGAGACCCAGTACTTC.